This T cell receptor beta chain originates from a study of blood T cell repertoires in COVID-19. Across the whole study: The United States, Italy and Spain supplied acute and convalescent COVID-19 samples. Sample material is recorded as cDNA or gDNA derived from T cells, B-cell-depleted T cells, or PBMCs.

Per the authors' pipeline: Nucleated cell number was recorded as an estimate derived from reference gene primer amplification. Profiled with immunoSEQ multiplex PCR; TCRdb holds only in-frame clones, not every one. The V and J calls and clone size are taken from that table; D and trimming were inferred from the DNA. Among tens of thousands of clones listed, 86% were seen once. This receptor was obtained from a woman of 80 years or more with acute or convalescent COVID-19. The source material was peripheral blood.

This chain's CDR3 is CASSLGQGVGYTF. The CDR3, as DNA: TGTGCCAGCAGTTTGGGACAAGGGGTAGGCTACACCTTC. The rearrangement uses TRBV2 and TRBJ1-2, with a tentative D call TRBD1 (6 bases). This CDR3 has 13 residues. The germline V and J ends were trimmed by 5 bases and 8 bases, with 15 bases remaining between them. Germline V gene lookup returns CDR1 SNHLY and CDR2 FYNNEI.